This T cell receptor beta chain was obtained from a study of Graves' ophthalmopathy and Graves' hyperthyroidism. About the study: Hyperthyroidism counted as stable given no ophthalmopathy within 18 months of follow-up.

Comment on this clonotype: Its antigen is still unknown. It may be a read error: a sequence one base away is much more abundant.

The sequenced template was RNA, covering the TCR beta CDR3 region. First-round RT-PCR used HTBI primers; second-round multiplex PCR followed. TCRdb re-called the multiplex PCR reads with MiXCR, one entry per CDR3 protein. Of around 520,000 distinct CDR3 sequences in the sample, less than 40% were seen once. Germline CDR1 is SGHTA and CDR2 is FQGNSA. The germline V and J ends were trimmed by 6 bases and 2 bases, with 17 bases remaining between them. The CDR3 sequence is 17 residues long. Broader study findings: Among thyroid clonotypes expanded above 0.001 frequency, most also appeared in blood.

This sequence was found in an adult man with Graves' hyperthyroidism. This chain links TRBV7-2 with TRBJ1-6; D might be TRBD1 (6 bases). Sequencing was carried out using peripheral blood or thyroid tissue (not recorded which). CDR3 bases: TGTGCCAGCAGGTTGGTAGCTGGACAGCCCTATAATTCACCCCTCCACTTT. The encoded protein is CASRLVAGQPYNSPLHF.